Listed below are T cell receptor beta chains from one sample, sequenced in a study of blood T cell repertoires in COVID-19. Only in-frame clones appear in the TCRdb table, and some are missing; sequencing was by immunoSEQ multiplex PCR. The repertoire has around 300,000 clones, 65% to 90% of them found once; the top ten carry around 12%. The material sequenced was peripheral blood. These receptors were collected from a woman aged 65 to 85 with COVID-19, enrolled during active disease. The conserved cysteine and the conserved F or W are not part of the CDR3 here.

TRBJ2-5,TRBV7-2,13,ASSNRGGAGETQY
TRBJ1-2,TRBV7-9,12,ASSSAGGGYGYT
TRBJ2-5,TRBV27,14,ASSLSFRVLQETQY
TRBJ2-3,TRBV2,11,ASSDTYTDTQY
TRBJ1-3,TRBV12-3/TRBV12-4,11,ASSFSSGNTIY
TRBJ2-3,TRBV9,15,ASSVAEAGWVTDTQY
TRBJ2-5,TRBV5-8,13,ASSSPGGPQETQY
TRBJ2-7,TRBV6-5,12,ASQLAGGQGEQY
TRBJ1-6,TRBV6-5,13,ASSYIRGRDSPLH
TRBJ1-5,TRBV6-6,13,ASSYLQGGNQPQH
TRBJ2-6,TRBV6-5,13,ASTTGVSGANVLT
TRBJ2-7,TRBV18,12,ASSPEQGPYEQY
TRBJ1-2,TRBV5-4,15,ASSFQGSRWRGYGYT
TRBJ1-3,TRBV30,11,ACTRSSGNTIY
TRBJ1-2,TRBV5-4,14,ASSSPGRGGINAYT
TRBJ1-1,TRBV10-3,12,AISERQVNTEAF
TRBJ1-2,TRBV11-2,12,ASRLNTGSYGYT